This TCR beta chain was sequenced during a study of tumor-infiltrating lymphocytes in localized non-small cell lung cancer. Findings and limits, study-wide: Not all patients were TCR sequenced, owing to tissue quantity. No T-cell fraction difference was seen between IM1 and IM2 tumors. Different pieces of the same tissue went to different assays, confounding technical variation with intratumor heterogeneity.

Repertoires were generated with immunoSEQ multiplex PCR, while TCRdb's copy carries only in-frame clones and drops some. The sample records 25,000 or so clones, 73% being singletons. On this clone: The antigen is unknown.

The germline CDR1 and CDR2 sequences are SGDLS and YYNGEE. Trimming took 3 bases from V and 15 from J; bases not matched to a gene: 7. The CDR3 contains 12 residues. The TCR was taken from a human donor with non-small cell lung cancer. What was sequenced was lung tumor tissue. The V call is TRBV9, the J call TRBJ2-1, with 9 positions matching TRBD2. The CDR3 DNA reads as TGTGCCAGCAGCGCCCCCGAGGGACTAGCGTTCTTC. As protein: CASSAPEGLAFF.